This TCR beta chain was sequenced during a study of cytomegalovirus exposure and HLA in healthy donors. Researchers ran the PCR with 60 Vbeta and 13 Jbeta primers. Clones were sequenced by immunoSEQ multiplex PCR, and TCRdb holds only the in-frame ones, with some missing. This sample's table reports 70,000 or so clones. Looked up from germline, CDR1 is SGHVS and CDR2 is FNYEAQ. The CDR3 loop spans 15 amino acids. The germline V and J ends were trimmed by 1 base and 5 bases, with 15 bases remaining between them. The clonotype originates from a boy aged 5-17 years in good health and CMV-seronegative. Material: PBMCs. The chain joins TRBV7-6 to TRBJ2-7; maybe TRBD2 (6 bases). For the CDR3, the DNA is TGTGCCAGCAGCTTAGAAAGCGGGTCCATCCACGAGCAGTACTTC. This translates into CASSLESGSIHEQYF.